This T cell receptor beta chain was captured in a study of beta chain features in type 1 diabetes. Turning to the study itself: No age, gender or cell yield differences were seen between patients and healthy donors. Findings and caveats of the study: In all four CD4+ subsets, TCRB CDR3 length was significantly, moderately reduced in type 1 diabetes. High TCR expression in some cells could lead to their over-representation in cDNA sequencing.

Expressed TCRB transcripts were sequenced, since all the RNA that had been isolated was reverse transcribed. TCRdb keeps only in-frame clones here, not all; method: immunoSEQ multiplex PCR. This sample has 220,000 or so clones, with roughly 70% found just once. Regarding this clone: Antigen specificity is unknown.

Markers CD45RO/CCR7/CD25/CD127/CD95/CD27 served to sort CD4+ naive, central memory, regulatory and stem cell-like memory cells. The CDR3 contains 14 residues. V lost 4 bases and J lost 6, with 13 bases in between. The V gene's germline CDR1 is SGHNT and CDR2 YENEEA. The chain couples TRBV11-3 to TRBJ2-1; the D gene could be TRBD1 or TRBD2 (5 bases each). The sample comprised naive CD4+ T cells from blood. The receptor's source is a man aged 25-45 years in good health. The CDR3 bases are TGTGCCAGCAGCTGGAGTGGGGGATTCAATGAGCAGTTCTTC. Translating it yields CASSWSGGFNEQFF.